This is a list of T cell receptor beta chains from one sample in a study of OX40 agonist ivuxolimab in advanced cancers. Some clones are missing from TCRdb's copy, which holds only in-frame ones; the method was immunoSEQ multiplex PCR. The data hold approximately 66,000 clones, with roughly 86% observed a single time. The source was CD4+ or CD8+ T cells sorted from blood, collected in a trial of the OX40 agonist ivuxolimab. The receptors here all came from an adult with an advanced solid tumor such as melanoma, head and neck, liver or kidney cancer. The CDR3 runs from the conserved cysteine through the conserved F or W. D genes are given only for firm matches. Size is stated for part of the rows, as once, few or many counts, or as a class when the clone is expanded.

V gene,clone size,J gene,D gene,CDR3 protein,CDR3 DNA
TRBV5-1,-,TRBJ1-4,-,CASSPETGLLNEKLFF,TGCGCCAGCAGCCCGGAAACGGGACTGTTAAATGAAAAACTGTTTTTT
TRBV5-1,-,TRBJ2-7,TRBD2,CASSPWGLAGGGPLSSYEQYF,TGCGCCAGCAGCCCGTGGGGTTTAGCGGGGGGCGGCCCATTGAGCTCCTACGAGCAGTACTTC
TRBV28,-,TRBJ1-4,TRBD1,CASSFSSGTANEKLFF,TGTGCCAGCAGTTTCTCCTCCGGGACAGCTAATGAAAAACTGTTTTTT
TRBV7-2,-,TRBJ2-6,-,CASSQDRGGSGANVLTF,TGTGCCAGCAGCCAAGATCGGGGCGGCTCTGGGGCCAACGTCCTGACTTTC
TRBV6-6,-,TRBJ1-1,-,CASSYEPGPNTEAFF,TGTGCCAGCAGTTACGAGCCGGGACCGAACACTGAAGCTTTCTTT
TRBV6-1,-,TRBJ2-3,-,CASSEIGRTQYF,TGTGCCAGCAGTGAAATTGGACGGACGCAGTATTTT
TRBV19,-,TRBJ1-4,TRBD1,CASSSPGQRNEKLFF,TGTGCCAGTAGTTCCCCGGGACAGAGAAATGAAAAACTGTTTTTT
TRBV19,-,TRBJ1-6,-,CASSVQGKSPLHF,TGTGCCAGTAGTGTGCAGGGGAAATCACCCCTCCACTTT
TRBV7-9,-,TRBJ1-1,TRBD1,CASSPWTGRIPEAFF,TGTGCCAGCAGCCCTTGGACAGGGCGAATCCCTGAAGCTTTCTTT
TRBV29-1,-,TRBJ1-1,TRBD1,CSVDRGPMNTEAFF,TGCAGCGTTGACAGGGGGCCCATGAACACTGAAGCTTTCTTT
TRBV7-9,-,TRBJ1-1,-,CASSRGDTEAFF,TGTGCCAGCAGCAGAGGGGACACTGAAGCTTTCTTT
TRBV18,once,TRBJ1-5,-,CASSPSGRNGPQHF,TGTGCCAGCTCCCCCTCAGGAAGAAATGGACCCCAGCATTTT
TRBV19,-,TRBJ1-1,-,CASRDRRNTEAFF,TGTGCCAGTAGGGACAGAAGGAACACTGAAGCTTTCTTT
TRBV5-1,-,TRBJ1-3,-,CASSPWTASSSGNTIYF,TGCGCCAGCAGCCCCTGGACAGCATCGAGCTCTGGAAACACCATATATTTT
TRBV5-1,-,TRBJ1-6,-,CASSLAPGQGRDNSPLHF,TGCGCCAGCAGCTTGGCCCCGGGGCAGGGGAGAGATAATTCACCCCTCCACTTT
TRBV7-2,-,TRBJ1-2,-,CASSLDSRHGGYTF,TGTGCCAGCAGCTTAGACTCCAGACACGGGGGCTACACCTTC
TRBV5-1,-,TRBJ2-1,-,CASRTGAGAYNEQFF,TGCGCCAGCAGAACCGGGGCAGGGGCGTACAATGAGCAGTTCTTC
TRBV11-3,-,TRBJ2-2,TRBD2,CASSATLLAGGNTGELFF,TGTGCCAGCAGCGCGACTCTACTAGCGGGGGGTAACACCGGGGAGCTGTTTTTT
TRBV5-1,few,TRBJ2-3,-,CASSLTDTQYF,TGCGCCAGCAGCTTGACAGATACGCAGTATTTT
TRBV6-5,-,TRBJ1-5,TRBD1,CASSSSNRGRGPQHF,TGTGCCAGCAGTTCGTCCAACAGGGGGCGCGGGCCCCAGCATTTT
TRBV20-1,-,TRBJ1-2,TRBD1,CSARQGYGYTF,TGCAGTGCCAGACAGGGCTATGGCTACACCTTC
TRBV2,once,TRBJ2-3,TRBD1,CASSLQGQSTDTQYF,TGTGCCAGCAGTCTACAGGGGCAAAGCACAGATACGCAGTATTTT
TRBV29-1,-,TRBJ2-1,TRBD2,CSAAKAGSSYNEQFF,TGCAGCGCGGCCAAAGCGGGAAGCTCCTACAATGAGCAGTTCTTC
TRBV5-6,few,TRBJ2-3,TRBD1,CASSFGTETDTQYF,TGTGCCAGCAGCTTCGGGACAGAAACAGATACGCAGTATTTT
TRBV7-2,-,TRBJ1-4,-,CASSSTFVNEKLFF,TGTGCCAGCAGCTCTACTTTTGTCAATGAAAAACTGTTTTTT
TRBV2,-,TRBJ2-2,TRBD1,CASLPGQPNTGELFF,TGTGCCAGCCTGCCGGGACAGCCGAACACCGGGGAGCTGTTTTTT
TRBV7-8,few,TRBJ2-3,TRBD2,CASSSPAGGRDTQYF,TGTGCCAGCAGCTCTCCAGCGGGGGGGCGAGATACGCAGTATTTT
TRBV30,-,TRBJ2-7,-,CAWSKQASYEQYF,TGTGCCTGGAGTAAACAGGCCTCCTACGAGCAGTACTTC
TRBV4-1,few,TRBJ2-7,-,CASSPGVMRSSYEQYF,TGCGCCAGCAGCCCCGGGGTGATGCGGAGCTCCTACGAGCAGTACTTC
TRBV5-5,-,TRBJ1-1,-,CASSFGRNSRNTEAFF,TGTGCCAGCAGCTTCGGCAGAAACAGCCGGAACACTGAAGCTTTCTTT
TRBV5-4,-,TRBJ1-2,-,CASSLTLTPDNYGYTF,TGTGCCAGCAGCTTGACCCTTACTCCAGATAACTATGGCTACACCTTC
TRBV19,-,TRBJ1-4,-,CASRTNKGGEKLFF,TGTGCCAGTAGGACAAACAAAGGAGGGGAAAAACTGTTTTTT
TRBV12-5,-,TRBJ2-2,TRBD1,CASGNPHGQAGELFF,TGTGCTAGTGGTAACCCACACGGACAGGCAGGGGAGCTGTTTTTT
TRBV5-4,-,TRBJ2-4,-,CASSLSWIAKNIQYF,TGTGCCAGCAGCCTGTCCTGGATAGCCAAAAACATTCAGTACTTC
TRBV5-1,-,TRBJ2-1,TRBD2,CASSPHSSGGGNEQFF,TGCGCCAGCAGCCCCCATTCTAGCGGGGGGGGCAATGAGCAGTTCTTC
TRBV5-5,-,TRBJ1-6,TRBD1,CASRQGGAYNSPLHF,TGTGCCAGCAGGCAGGGGGGCGCCTATAATTCACCCCTCCACTTT
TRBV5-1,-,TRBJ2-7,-,CASSLSQGGYEQYF,TGCGCCAGCAGCTTGAGTCAGGGTGGCTACGAGCAGTACTTC
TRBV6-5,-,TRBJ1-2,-,CASSYNRGPGYGYTF,TGTGCCAGCAGTTACAACCGGGGCCCAGGATATGGCTACACCTTC